This T cell receptor beta chain is from a study of cytomegalovirus exposure and HLA in healthy donors. Sequenced by immunoSEQ multiplex PCR; TCRdb stores in-frame clones only, minus some. The sample includes approximately 270,000 clones, around 86% of them seen just once. CDR1 MGHRA and CDR2 YSYEKL come from the germline V gene. The CDR3 loop spans 15 amino acids. V lost 1 base to trimming and J lost 2 bases, with 12 bases between them. The receptor was isolated from a woman between 18 and 29 years old in good health and CMV-seronegative. Specimen: PBMCs. The J gene is TRBJ2-7, the V gene TRBV4-1; tentative D call: TRBD2 (6 bases). The CDR3 coding sequence is TGCGCCAGCAGCCAAGTGTCTAGCGCGACCTACGAGCAGTACTTC. Encoded protein: CASSQVSSATYEQYF.